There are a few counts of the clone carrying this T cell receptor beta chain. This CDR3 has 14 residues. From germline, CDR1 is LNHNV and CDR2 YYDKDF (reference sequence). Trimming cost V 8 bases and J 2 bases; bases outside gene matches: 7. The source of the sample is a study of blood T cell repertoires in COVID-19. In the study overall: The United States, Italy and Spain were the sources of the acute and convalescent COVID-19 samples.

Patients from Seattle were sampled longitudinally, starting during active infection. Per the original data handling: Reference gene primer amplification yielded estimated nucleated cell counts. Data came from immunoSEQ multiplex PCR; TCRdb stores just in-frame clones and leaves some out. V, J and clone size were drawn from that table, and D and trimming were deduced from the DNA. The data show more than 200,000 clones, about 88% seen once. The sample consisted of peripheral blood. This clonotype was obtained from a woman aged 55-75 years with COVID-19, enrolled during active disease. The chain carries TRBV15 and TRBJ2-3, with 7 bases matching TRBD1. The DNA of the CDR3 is TGTGCCACCTCAATACAGGGGTTCACAGATACGCAGTATTTT. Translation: CATSIQGFTDTQYF.